The rows below give T cell receptor beta chains drawn from one sample of a study of T-cell memory formation after mild COVID-19. MiXCR, run by TCRdb on the 5' RACE reads, gives a single entry per CDR3 protein. The data show approximately 270,000 distinct CDR3 sequences, under 20% seen once. Specimen: PBMCs or a T cell subset sorted from them (not recorded which). The receptors here all came from a man between 18 and 29 years old who had mild COVID-19 (a few samples of this study predate the infection). Cell type and time point are not known. The CDR3 runs from the conserved cysteine through the conserved F or W. D genes are given only for firm matches. Clone size is shown for a subset of rows, as once, few, many or a class of expanded clone.

j_gene: TRBJ1-5; v_gene: TRBV5-1; d_gene: -; abundance: few; CDR3aa: CASSLFAGSNQPQHF; CDR3nt: TGCGCCAGCAGCTTGTTCGCTGGCAGCAATCAGCCCCAGCATTTT
j_gene: TRBJ2-3; v_gene: TRBV20-1; d_gene: TRBD2; abundance: few; CDR3aa: CSAPLAGGSTDTQYF; CDR3nt: TGCAGTGCTCCACTAGCGGGGGGGAGCACAGATACGCAGTATTTT
j_gene: TRBJ1-3; v_gene: TRBV7-2; d_gene: TRBD1; abundance: few; CDR3aa: CASSLIGQGRNTIYF; CDR3nt: TGTGCCAGCAGCTTGATCGGACAGGGAAGAAACACCATATATTTT
j_gene: TRBJ2-6; v_gene: TRBV6-2/TRBV6-3; d_gene: -; abundance: -; CDR3aa: CASRLTWAAGANVLTF; CDR3nt: TGTGCCAGCAGACTGACATGGGCGGCAGGGGCCAACGTCCTGACTTTC
j_gene: TRBJ2-5; v_gene: TRBV4-1; d_gene: -; abundance: few; CDR3aa: CASSQGWRSQETQYF; CDR3nt: TGCGCCAGCAGCCAAGGATGGCGGAGCCAAGAGACCCAGTACTTC
j_gene: TRBJ2-5; v_gene: TRBV5-1; d_gene: TRBD1; abundance: few; CDR3aa: CASRGQLLGETQYF; CDR3nt: TGCGCCAGCAGGGGACAGTTGCTAGGGGAGACCCAGTACTTC
j_gene: TRBJ2-7; v_gene: TRBV2; d_gene: TRBD1; abundance: few; CDR3aa: CASSERGTGVNEQYF; CDR3nt: TGTGCCAGCAGTGAGAGGGGGACAGGGGTGAACGAGCAGTACTTC
j_gene: TRBJ1-2; v_gene: TRBV28; d_gene: -; abundance: few; CDR3aa: CASSPPGLYGYTF; CDR3nt: TGTGCCAGCAGTCCACCGGGACTTTATGGCTACACCTTC
j_gene: TRBJ1-2; v_gene: TRBV4-3; d_gene: -; abundance: few; CDR3aa: CASSQGARDYGYTF; CDR3nt: TGCGCCAGCAGCCAGGGGGCGCGAGACTATGGCTACACCTTC
j_gene: TRBJ1-5; v_gene: TRBV15; d_gene: TRBD1; abundance: few; CDR3aa: CATSTNRGGNQPQHF; CDR3nt: TGTGCCACCAGCACGAACAGGGGTGGCAATCAGCCCCAGCATTTT
j_gene: TRBJ2-3; v_gene: TRBV10-3; d_gene: -; abundance: -; CDR3aa: CAISEFRGGAGSDTQYF; CDR3nt: TGTGCCATCAGTGAGTTCCGAGGGGGGGCCGGGTCAGATACGCAGTATTTT
j_gene: TRBJ1-1; v_gene: TRBV7-3; d_gene: -; abundance: -; CDR3aa: CASSLLGSQTEAFF; CDR3nt: TGTGCCAGCAGCTTATTGGGGAGTCAAACTGAAGCTTTCTTT
j_gene: TRBJ1-4; v_gene: TRBV7-9; d_gene: -; abundance: few; CDR3aa: CASSLYRQRMSATNEKLFF; CDR3nt: TGTGCCAGCAGCTTATATCGCCAGAGAATGAGTGCAACTAATGAAAAACTGTTTTTT
j_gene: TRBJ2-1; v_gene: TRBV7-9; d_gene: -; abundance: -; CDR3aa: CASTFIRVSGDSYNEQFF; CDR3nt: TGTGCCAGCACCTTTATTCGAGTGTCAGGGGATTCCTACAATGAGCAGTTCTTC
j_gene: TRBJ2-1; v_gene: TRBV15; d_gene: -; abundance: -; CDR3aa: CATSSAPWGNEQFF; CDR3nt: TGTGCCACCAGTAGTGCTCCTTGGGGGAATGAGCAGTTCTTC
j_gene: TRBJ2-5; v_gene: TRBV27; d_gene: TRBD2; abundance: few; CDR3aa: CASRRTSGQETQYF; CDR3nt: TGTGCCAGCAGGCGGACTAGCGGTCAAGAGACCCAGTACTTC
j_gene: TRBJ1-5; v_gene: TRBV4-1; d_gene: -; abundance: few; CDR3aa: CASSQIGGFNQPQHF; CDR3nt: TGCGCCAGCAGCCAAATAGGTGGTTTCAATCAGCCCCAGCATTTT
j_gene: TRBJ2-7; v_gene: TRBV27; d_gene: TRBD1; abundance: -; CDR3aa: CASSSGTGRYEQYF; CDR3nt: TGTGCCAGCAGCTCCGGGACAGGGCGCTACGAGCAGTACTTC
j_gene: TRBJ2-5; v_gene: TRBV20-1; d_gene: TRBD1; abundance: -; CDR3aa: CSASPTGGQETQYF; CDR3nt: TGCAGTGCTAGCCCTACAGGGGGCCAAGAGACCCAGTACTTC
j_gene: TRBJ2-6; v_gene: TRBV7-2; d_gene: -; abundance: many; CDR3aa: CASIPGMANVLTF; CDR3nt: TGTGCCAGCATCCCAGGGATGGCCAACGTCCTGACTTTC
j_gene: TRBJ2-3; v_gene: TRBV7-3; d_gene: -; abundance: -; CDR3aa: CASSPLGSTDTQYF; CDR3nt: TGTGCCAGCAGCCCCCTGGGCAGCACAGATACGCAGTATTTT
j_gene: TRBJ2-5; v_gene: TRBV10-3; d_gene: TRBD2; abundance: few; CDR3aa: CATQLAGATETQYF; CDR3nt: TGTGCCACCCAATTAGCGGGGGCGACAGAGACCCAGTACTTC
j_gene: TRBJ2-1; v_gene: TRBV12-3/TRBV12-4; d_gene: -; abundance: few; CDR3aa: CASSLRGASTDEQFF; CDR3nt: TGTGCCAGCAGTTTACGGGGGGCCTCCACGGATGAGCAGTTCTTC
j_gene: TRBJ2-1; v_gene: TRBV11-2; d_gene: -; abundance: -; CDR3aa: CASSLVWGQTYNEQFF; CDR3nt: TGTGCCAGCAGCTTAGTGTGGGGACAAACTTACAATGAGCAGTTCTTC
j_gene: TRBJ2-3; v_gene: TRBV20-1; d_gene: TRBD1; abundance: once; CDR3aa: CSAPRVQGAGDTQYF; CDR3nt: TGCAGTGCTCCAAGAGTTCAGGGGGCGGGAGATACGCAGTATTTT
j_gene: TRBJ2-5; v_gene: TRBV18; d_gene: -; abundance: few; CDR3aa: CASSPPSGAGRETQYF; CDR3nt: TGTGCCAGCTCACCACCGAGTGGGGCCGGCCGGGAGACCCAGTACTTC
j_gene: TRBJ2-1; v_gene: TRBV4-3; d_gene: -; abundance: few; CDR3aa: CASSQNRDQYNEQFF; CDR3nt: TGCGCCAGCAGCCAGAACAGGGATCAGTACAATGAGCAGTTCTTC
j_gene: TRBJ1-1; v_gene: TRBV6-6; d_gene: -; abundance: -; CDR3aa: CASSPTRTNTEAFF; CDR3nt: TGTGCCAGCAGCCCGACCCGCACTAACACTGAAGCTTTCTTT
j_gene: TRBJ2-1; v_gene: TRBV20-1; d_gene: TRBD1; abundance: few; CDR3aa: CSARPVRDRRSYNEQFF; CDR3nt: TGCAGTGCTAGACCTGTACGGGACAGGCGTTCCTACAATGAGCAGTTCTTC
j_gene: TRBJ2-4; v_gene: TRBV15; d_gene: TRBD2; abundance: many; CDR3aa: CATSDGTSGVAKNIQYF; CDR3nt: TGTGCCACCAGCGACGGGACTAGCGGGGTGGCCAAAAACATTCAGTACTTC